This T cell receptor (beta chain) was identified in a study of blood T cells in healthy people across ages. Findings and caveats of the study: Naive and antigen-experienced cells were not separated, limiting conclusive comparison. Measured against age, TCR beta diversity per million T cells decreased in a roughly linear manner.

In the case of this clonotype: Its target is unknown. A read error is possible here, since a much larger clone lies one base away.

With a J-beta primer mix and a sample-barcoded 5' primer, a second PCR ran about 7 to 11 cycles. The template-switch adaptor was a 5' adaptor with 12 random nucleotides. It tagged each cDNA molecule. Using its own MiXCR run on the 5' RACE reads, TCRdb lists one record per CDR3 protein. Altogether 1.6 million or so distinct CDR3 sequences are present, around 36% being singletons, with the ten largest covering around 11%. The V and J ends lost 6 bases and 5 bases, in that order; junction bases with no gene match: 12. This CDR3 comprises 15 residues. This TCR came from a woman aged 25 to 39 in good health. The sample consisted of blood. V gene TRBV12-3 or TRBV12-4 combines with J gene TRBJ2-5, with TRBD1 identical over 7 bases. The CDR3 sequence: CASSLETGSGETQYF. The DNA for the CDR3 is TGTGCCAGCAGCCTTGAGACAGGGTCGGGGGAGACCCAGTACTTC.